This T cell receptor beta chain derives from a study of Graves' ophthalmopathy and Graves' hyperthyroidism. The study's findings and limits: Blood was where most expanded thyroid clonotypes above 0.001 frequency also turned up.

The authors amplified TCR beta CDR3 regions from RNA transcripts. HTBI primers were used in a first-round RT-PCR, which preceded a second-round multiplex PCR. TCRdb re-called the multiplex PCR reads through MiXCR, storing one row per CDR3 protein. Among hundreds of thousands of distinct CDR3 sequences, over 15% were seen once, and the ten largest hold around 6.6%. This clonotype was counted many times. No antigen is known for it. Germline V gene sequence: CDR1 SGHAT, CDR2 FQNNGV. The CDR3 has 16 residues. Deletions cut 1 base from V and 4 bases from J, with 16 bases between. Hyperthyroidism showing no ophthalmopathy within 18 months of follow-up was stable. Orbital computed tomography, thyroid ultrasound, TRAb, serum thyroxine and clinical symptoms formed the basis of diagnosis.

The gene calls are TRBV11-2 and TRBJ1-2, with no clear D. This receptor was taken from a young woman with stable Graves' hyperthyroidism. Material: peripheral blood. Written as DNA, the CDR3 is TGTGCCAGCAGCTTAGGGGCCCACTTAGGCCCCTATGGCTACACCTTC. It specifies CASSLGAHLGPYGYTF.